This T cell receptor beta chain was documented in a study of post-analysis software for immune sequencing data. Study context: The disease courses covered relapsing-remitting, secondary progressive and progressive-relapsing multiple sclerosis. Study-wide points: Samples prepared in the same batch strongly co-clustered by F measure. Five TRBV segments, TRBV5-6, TRBV5-1 and TRBV20-1 among them, were found more frequent in patients than controls. When compared against controls, multiple sclerosis patients showed significantly lower normalized Chao1 diversity.

Carried by the TCR beta cDNA libraries were unique molecular identifiers. A population of about 0.85 to 11 million T cells gave rise to a few hundred thousand cDNA molecules. TCRdb independently ran MiXCR on the PCR reads; one entry per CDR3 protein. The sample yields 650,000 to 850,000 distinct CDR3 sequences, about 50% seen once. The CDR3 runs to 16 residues. Germline lookup yields CDR1 MNHEY and CDR2 SMNVEV (reference sequence). V lost 4 bases to trimming and J lost 4 bases; unmatched junction nucleotides: 5. This clonotype was counted a single time. As yet, its antigen is unknown. The specimen sequenced was blood. This chain joins TRBV27 and TRBJ2-2; 11 nucleotides line up with TRBD1. The sequence came from a girl aged 10-17 years with multiple sclerosis. For the CDR3, the DNA is TGTGCCAGCAGTTCCCCGGACAGGGGGCCCACCGGGGAGCTGTTTTTT. Its protein product is CASSSPDRGPTGELFF.